This T cell receptor (beta chain) was found in a study of T cells after yellow fever vaccination. Study findings and constraints: FACS-sorted repertoires could contain abundant clonotypes contaminating from the bulk population.

Production of TCR cDNA was by 5'RACE template switching, which also added a universal primer site and UMIs. One entry per CDR3 protein results from TCRdb running MiXCR on the 5' RACE reads. The data show hundreds of thousands of distinct CDR3 sequences, around an eighth seen once. The V and J ends lost 6 bases and 0 bases, in that order; junction bases with no gene match: 8. This CDR3 region has 15 residues. The germline V gene encodes CDR1 MDHEN and CDR2 SYDVKM. This clonotype was seen many times. The antigen is unknown. This specimen was PBMCs, taken on the day of the yellow fever booster vaccination. The receptor was derived from a man younger than 40 who received the YFV17D yellow fever vaccine. The chain links TRBV28 to TRBJ2-7, with 7 bases identical to TRBD2. CDR3 loop: CASRSPSGNSYEQYF. The CDR3 nucleotides are TGTGCCAGCAGATCTCCTAGCGGAAACTCCTACGAGCAGTACTTC.